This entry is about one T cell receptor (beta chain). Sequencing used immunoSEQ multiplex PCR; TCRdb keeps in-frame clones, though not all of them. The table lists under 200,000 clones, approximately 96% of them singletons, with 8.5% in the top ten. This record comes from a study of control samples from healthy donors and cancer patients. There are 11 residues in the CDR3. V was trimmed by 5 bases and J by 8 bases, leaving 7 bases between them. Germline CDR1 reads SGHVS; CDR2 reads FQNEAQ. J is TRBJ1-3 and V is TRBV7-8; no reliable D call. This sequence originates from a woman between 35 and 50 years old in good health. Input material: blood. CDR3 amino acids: CASSQGYTIYF. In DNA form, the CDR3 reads TGTGCCAGCAGCCAAGGTTACACCATATATTTT. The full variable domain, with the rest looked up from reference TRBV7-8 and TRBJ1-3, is GAGVSQSPRYKVAKRGQDVALRCDPISGHVSLFWYQQALGQGPEFLTYFQNEAQLDKSGLPSDRFFAERPEGSVSTLKIQRTQQEDSAVYLCASSQGYTIYFGEGSWLTVV.